Below are 22 T cell receptor beta chains sequenced from a single sample in a study of early T cells in non-severe SARS-CoV-2 infection (dated by TCRdb to the early 2020s). Library preparation employed 5' RACE. Sequencing was performed on a NextSeq 500. Using fastp at Q25 and MiXCR, TCRdb reprocessed the public reads and kept productive beta chains. Each entry is one CDR3 protein sequence, shown with its most common DNA and genes. The sample includes 55,000 to 70,000 distinct CDR3 sequences, with over 10% observed a single time. The ten largest clones represent around 4.9% of the sample. The specimen was whole blood. All receptors derive from an adult who was a healthcare worker with PCR-confirmed SARS-CoV-2 infection or an uninfected control (not recorded which).

This clonotype has a handful of counts. V and J are TRBV19 and TRBJ2-1; TRBD2 is a possible D gene (5 bases). Germline V gene lookup returns CDR1 LNHDA and CDR2 SQIVND (reference sequence). The CDR3 length is 14 residues. Trimming shortened V by 4 bases and J by 4 bases, and 11 bases separated the two germline ends. The CDR3 protein is CASSSKAVYNEQFF. For the CDR3, the DNA is TGTGCCAGTAGTAGCAAAGCGGTTTACAATGAGCAGTTCTTC.

This clonotype was picked up many times. The CDR3, as DNA: TGTGCCAGCAGTCCGACAGGGGGCTCGGATACGCAGTATTTT. This translates into CASSPTGGSDTQYF. The V and J genes are TRBV25-1 and TRBJ2-3; 10 nucleotides align to TRBD1. The J segment lost 6 bases and the V segment lost 5 bases, leaving 5 bases of the junction unmatched. The length of the CDR3 is 14 residues. Germline CDR1 MGHDK, CDR2 SYGVNS.

This clonotype has more than one count but fewer than ten. The chain couples TRBV29-1 to TRBJ2-5, with D tentatively TRBD2 (5 bases). V gave up 2 bases and J gave up 6 bases, with 13 bases separating them. Germline V lookup: CDR1 SQVTM, CDR2 ANQGSEA. The CDR3 extends over 13 amino acids. The CDR3 sequence: CSVEFPGKKTQYF. The CDR3 DNA follows: TGCAGCGTTGAATTTCCGGGAAAAAAGACCCAGTACTTC.

This sequence joins TRBV28 and TRBJ2-2; no definite D call. The ends were cut back, 4 bases at V and 7 bases at J, with 10 bases in the middle. CDR3 length equals 13 residues. CDR1 is MDHEN, CDR2 SYDVKM, per germline. In DNA, the CDR3 is TGTGCCAGCAGTTCGGCGCTGCACGGGGAGCTGTTTTTT. This sequence encodes CASSSALHGELFF.

This clonotype has only a few counts. The chain recombines TRBV5-1 with TRBJ2-3; 9 bases fit TRBD1. This CDR3 region has 14 residues. With 6 bases clipped from V and 1 base from J, the junction kept 3 bases outside the gene matches. Germline-derived CDR1 and CDR2 are SGHRS and YFSETQ. Here the CDR3 reads CASNRDRGTDTQYF. The CDR3 bases are TGCGCCAGCAACAGGGACAGGGGCACAGATACGCAGTATTTT.

The chain joins TRBV6-2 or TRBV6-3 to TRBJ2-7; TRBD1 agrees at 10 bases. CDR1 is MNHEY and CDR2 is SVGEGT in the germline V gene. This CDR3 comprises 15 residues. Trimming took 6 bases from V and 0 from J; bases not matched to a gene: 5. CDR3 coding DNA: TGTGCCAGCAGAACCCGGACAGGGGGCTCCTACGAGCAGTACTTC. Encoded protein: CASRTRTGGSYEQYF.

This clonotype has more than one count but fewer than ten. The chain joins TRBV14 to TRBJ1-6, with 8 bases aligning to TRBD1. V shed 4 bases, J shed 7 bases, and the junction held 6 bases outside the gene matches. The CDR3 consists of 15 residues. CDR1 is SGHDN, CDR2 FVKESK, per germline. The CDR3 sequence is CASSLQGVRNSPLHF. The CDR3 DNA sequence: TGTGCCAGCAGCCTACAGGGGGTTAGAAATTCACCCCTCCACTTT.

This clonotype was seen more than once but under ten times. This chain connects TRBV11-2 to TRBJ1-4, with 7 positions matching TRBD1. V lost 3 bases to trimming and J lost 7 bases; unmatched junction nucleotides: 5. There are 14 residues in the CDR3. The V gene's germline CDR1 is SGHAT and CDR2 FQNNGV. The CDR3 nucleotides are TGTGCCAGCAGCTTTGGCAGGGGGAGTGAAAAACTGTTTTTT. It encodes CASSFGRGSEKLFF. The full variable domain, its missing parts supplied by reference TRBV11-2 and TRBJ1-4, is EAGVAQSPRYKIIEKRQSVAFWCNPISGHATLYWYQQILGQGPKLLIQFQNNGVVDDSQLPKDRFSAERLKGVDSTLKIQPAKLEDSAVYLCASSFGRGSEKLFFGSGTQLSVL.

The rearrangement joins TRBV5-1 to TRBJ2-7; 8 bases map to TRBD1. Germline-derived CDR1 and CDR2 are SGHRS and YFSETQ. CDR3 length equals 14 residues. The J segment lost 5 bases and the V segment lost 0 bases, leaving 4 bases of the junction unmatched. The CDR3 loop reads CASSLVGQGHEQYF. The CDR3, as DNA: TGCGCCAGCAGCTTGGTAGGACAGGGCCACGAGCAGTACTTC.

This clonotype has a handful of counts. This CDR3 reads CASTPLRLGSDTGELFF. CDR3 DNA sequence: TGTGCCAGCACTCCGCTTCGACTAGGGTCGGACACCGGGGAGCTGTTTTTT. The gene calls are TRBV6-6 and TRBJ2-2, with D possibly matching TRBD2 (6 bases). The CDR3 consists of 17 residues. V lost 7 bases and J lost 3, with 21 bases in between. From germline, CDR1 is MNHNY and CDR2 SVGAGI (reference sequence).

This clonotype was observed at least ten times. V is TRBV5-5 and J is TRBJ1-5; 7 positions match TRBD1. V was pared by 1 base and J by 3 bases, with 7 bases of the junction left unmatched. Germline V lookup: CDR1 SGHKS, CDR2 YYEKEE (reference sequence). The CDR3 is made up of 16 amino acids. The chain's CDR3 is CASSLYQQGLNQPQHF. For the CDR3, the DNA is TGTGCCAGCAGCTTGTATCAACAGGGGCTCAATCAGCCCCAGCATTTT.

This clonotype has only a few counts. The chain employs TRBV20-1 and TRBJ2-7, with 9 bases fitting TRBD2. Germline V gene sequence: CDR1 DFQATT, CDR2 SNEGSKA (reference sequence). The CDR3 has 13 amino acids. J was trimmed by 5 bases and V by 6 bases; bases with no gene match: 8. CDR3: CSASGRLENEQYF. The CDR3 DNA is TGCAGTGCCAGCGGGAGGCTCGAAAACGAGCAGTACTTC.

This clonotype was counted a few times. This rearrangement joins TRBV11-2 to TRBJ2-1; a weak D match, TRBD2 (6 bases). The CDR3 totals 16 residues. V lost 1 base and J 2 bases, leaving 12 bases between the germline ends. Germline loops: CDR1 SGHAT, CDR2 FQNNGV. The chain's CDR3 is CASSLALSGTYNEQFF. CDR3 coding DNA: TGTGCCAGCAGCTTAGCCCTTAGCGGAACCTACAATGAGCAGTTCTTC.

This clonotype has more than one count but fewer than ten. The chain employs TRBV20-1 and TRBJ2-3, with D perhaps matching TRBD2 (5 bases). The CDR3 loop spans 15 amino acids. Germline CDR1 is DFQATT and CDR2 is SNEGSKA (reference sequence). Trimming removed 0 bases at V and 4 bases at J, with 14 bases between. Here the CDR3 reads CSARDLGGGADTQYF. The CDR3 DNA is TGCAGTGCTAGAGATCTCGGTGGAGGCGCAGATACGCAGTATTTT.

This clonotype was recorded many times. V gene TRBV27 combines with J gene TRBJ2-1; 12 positions agree with TRBD1. With V trimmed by 6 bases and J by 7 bases, 13 bases remained unmatched. Germline values: CDR1 MNHEY, CDR2 SMNVEV (reference sequence). This CDR3 spans 17 amino acids. CDR3 amino acids: CASRKRVGTGGENEQFF. The CDR3 bases are TGTGCCAGCAGAAAGAGAGTCGGGACAGGGGGCGAGAATGAGCAGTTCTTC.

This rearrangement joins TRBV10-2 to TRBJ1-4; D remains ambiguous. The CDR3 spans 14 residues. V gave up 2 bases and J gave up 4 bases, with 8 bases separating them. Germline V gives CDR1 WSHSY, CDR2 SAAADI. The CDR3 loop is CASSERRINEKLFF. In DNA form, the CDR3 reads TGCGCCAGCAGTGAGCGGCGGATTAATGAAAAACTGTTTTTT.

This clonotype was counted between two and nine times. The chain couples TRBV28 to TRBJ2-1; D is possibly TRBD1 (5 bases). From germline, CDR1 is MDHEN and CDR2 SYDVKM. The CDR3 is 17 amino acids. The V and J ends lost 9 bases and 1 base respectively, with 22 bases between them. The DNA for the CDR3 is TGTGCCAGTTTCGTAGGGGCCCCCTTCTCGTCCTACAATGAGCAGTTCTTC. It is translated as CASFVGAPFSSYNEQFF.

This clonotype appeared a few times. The chain carries TRBV27 and TRBJ2-5; 10 bases are a match to TRBD1. V was pared by 7 bases and J by 7 bases, with 12 bases of the junction left unmatched. The CDR3 spans 15 residues. Germline CDR1 MNHEY, CDR2 SMNVEV (reference sequence). The DNA for the CDR3 is TGTGCCAGCACCAAAATTGGGACAGGGGAGGGGACCCAGTACTTC. This encodes CASTKIGTGEGTQYF.

This clonotype was observed a handful of times. This chain uses TRBV11-2 with TRBJ1-2; D is undetermined. V lost 3 bases and J 8 bases, leaving 16 bases between the germline ends. CDR3 length: 14 residues. Germline V gives CDR1 SGHAT, CDR2 FQNNGV. Here the CDR3 reads CASSFGRIPGGYTF. DNA for the CDR3: TGTGCCAGCAGCTTTGGGCGGATCCCCGGGGGCTACACCTTC.

This clonotype was seen more than once but under ten times. The chain uses TRBV28 and TRBJ1-1; tentatively, D is TRBD1 (5 bases). Germline values: CDR1 MDHEN, CDR2 SYDVKM. The V and J ends lost 7 bases and 0 bases respectively, with 18 bases between them. The CDR3 is 16 amino acids. The CDR3 reads CASNQIAWGVNTEAFF. The CDR3 DNA is TGTGCCAGCAACCAAATCGCCTGGGGGGTGAACACTGAAGCTTTCTTT.

This clonotype was observed at least ten times. This chain uses TRBV7-3 with TRBJ1-6, with D unclear. V was clipped by 1 base and J by 4 bases, with 14 bases between them. There are 17 residues in the CDR3. Germline V gene data show CDR1 as SGHTA and CDR2 as FQGTGA. In DNA, the CDR3 is TGTGCCAGCAGCTTAAAAAGGGTCCAGCCGTATAATTCACCCCTCCACTTT. The encoded protein is CASSLKRVQPYNSPLHF. Complete variable domain (other parts from reference TRBV7-3 and TRBJ1-6): GAGVSQTPSNKVTEKGKYVELRCDPISGHTALYWYRQSLGQGPEFLIYFQGTGAADDSGLPNDRFFAVRPEGSVSTLKIQRTERGDSAVYLCASSLKRVQPYNSPLHFGNGTRLTVT.

V and J are TRBV6-2 or TRBV6-3 and TRBJ2-6; 8 bases line up with TRBD2. Germline CDR1 MNHEY, CDR2 SVGEGT. The V segment lost 4 bases and the J segment 2 bases; nucleotides outside the gene matches: 1. The CDR3 totals 15 residues. The CDR3 bases are TGTGCCAGCAGTTTTAGCGGGGCTGGGGCCAACGTCCTGACTTTC. Protein: CASSFSGAGANVLTF.